This T cell receptor beta chain was sequenced in a study of blood T cells in healthy people across ages. Of note for this clonotype: Its target is not known.

Combining a sample-barcoded 5' primer with a J-beta primer mix, a second PCR ran for roughly 7 to 11 cycles. TCRdb analysed the 5' RACE reads with MiXCR anew, one entry per CDR3 protein. The data show around 790,000 distinct CDR3 sequences, with around 43% seen just once and about 19% held by the top ten. Looked up from germline, CDR1 is SGHAT and CDR2 is FQDESV (reference sequence). J gave up 4 bases and V 5 bases, and 6 bases lay outside the gene matches. The CDR3 consists of 14 residues. Study-wide results and limits: PBMCs left unsorted prevented a conclusive naive versus antigen-experienced comparison. Donor CMV status, an unknown factor, possibly confounded changes in expanded clonotypes. Naive T cell percentage by flow cytometry tracked strongly with beta diversity.

Source material: blood. This sequence joins TRBV11-1 and TRBJ1-2, with 8 bases identical to TRBD1. The TCR sequence derives from a man aged 55 to 69 in good health. The CDR3 sequence: CASSLRTGRYGYTF. The CDR3 DNA reads as TGTGCCAGCAGCCTACGGACAGGGCGCTATGGCTACACCTTC.